The clone carrying this T cell receptor (beta chain) was observed a few times. What it binds is not known. There are 12 residues in the CDR3. The germline V gene encodes CDR1 LNHNV and CDR2 YYDKDF (reference sequence). V lost 5 bases, J lost 0 bases, and 1 base lay in between. The data belong to a study of T cells after yellow fever vaccination. Study in general: Fractions with few cells were prepared using SMART-Seq v4 Ultra Low Input. Study-level points and caveats: Among all clonotypes, a small share was observed in both CD4 and CD8 compartments.

TCRdb re-called the 5' RACE reads with MiXCR, one entry per CDR3 protein. The table lists approximately 120,000 distinct CDR3 sequences, 15% of them singletons. The chain combines TRBV15 with TRBJ2-2; D unresolved. This TCR was sampled from a young man who received the YFV17D yellow fever vaccine. Here the sequenced sample was CD8+ T cells sorted from PBMCs, taken 5 days after the yellow fever booster vaccination. The CDR3 nucleotides are TGTGCCACCAGCCCGAACACCGGGGAGCTGTTTTTT. The encoded protein is CATSPNTGELFF.